The text below deals with one T cell receptor beta chain. Its antigen is unknown. This entry belongs to a study of blood T cells in healthy people across ages. Germline V gene data show CDR1 as LNHNV and CDR2 as YYDKDF (reference sequence). Trimming cost V 5 bases and J 11 bases; bases outside gene matches: 16. The CDR3 is 15 residues long. A sample-barcoded 5' primer and a J-beta primer mix were used in a second PCR of roughly 6 to 12 cycles. TCRdb re-called the 5' RACE reads with MiXCR, one entry per CDR3 protein. Of about 1 million distinct CDR3 sequences listed, 40% to 55% are singletons. The study, taken as a whole, reports: Observed TCR beta diversity showed a strong correlation with the percentage of naive T cells as measured by flow cytometry.

The receptor's source is a woman aged 55 to 70 in good health. The rearrangement joins TRBV15 to TRBJ1-1; 8 bases match TRBD1. The specimen was blood. The CDR3 bases are TGTGCCACCAGCTCCACCGGACAGGGAGGGAGGTTTGCTTTCTTT. The encoded protein is CATSSTGQGGRFAFF.